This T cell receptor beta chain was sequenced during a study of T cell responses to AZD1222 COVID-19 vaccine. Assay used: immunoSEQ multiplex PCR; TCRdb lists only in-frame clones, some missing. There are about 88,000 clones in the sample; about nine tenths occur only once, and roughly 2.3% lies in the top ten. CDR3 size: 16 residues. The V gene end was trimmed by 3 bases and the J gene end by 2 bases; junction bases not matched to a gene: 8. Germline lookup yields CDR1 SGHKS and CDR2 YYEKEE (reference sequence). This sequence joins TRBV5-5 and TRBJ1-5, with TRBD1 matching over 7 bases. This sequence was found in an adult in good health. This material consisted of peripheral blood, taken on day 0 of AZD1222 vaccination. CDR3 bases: TGTGCCAGCAGCTCAGACAGGGTTTTGGGCAATCAGCCCCAGCATTTT. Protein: CASSSDRVLGNQPQHF.